The rows below give T cell receptor beta chains drawn from one sample of a study of lymphopenia after photon versus proton radiotherapy. Generated by immunoSEQ multiplex PCR, the TCRdb table keeps only in-frame clones and is missing some. The sample includes 29,000 or so clones, about 87% of them seen just once. The sequences come from peripheral blood, collected from a patient treated with proton-based radiotherapy. The source of these receptors is a woman aged 60-70 years with cholangiocarcinoma. Some clones in this sample may be carry-over from other donors' samples. Each CDR3 is given with its conserved first and last residue. The D gene is left open where the match is weak. The size of a clone is reported for some rows only, either as once, few or many, or as a class for expanded clones.

V,size,J,D,CDR3,DNA
TRBV7-9,-,TRBJ2-7,-,CASSLGLLSEQYF,TGTGCCAGCAGCCTGGGACTCCTGTCTGAGCAGTACTTC
TRBV25-1,-,TRBJ1-1,-,CAAGENTEAFF,TGTGCCGCCGGGGAGAACACTGAAGCTTTCTTT
TRBV9,once,TRBJ1-5,TRBD1,CASSVADRVSGYSNQPQHF,TGTGCCAGCAGCGTAGCTGACAGGGTGTCTGGATATAGCAATCAGCCCCAGCATTTT
TRBV18,-,TRBJ2-1,TRBD1,CASSTDAGTGVNNEQFF,TGTGCCAGCTCAACCGACGCGGGGACAGGGGTTAACAATGAGCAGTTCTTC
TRBV9,-,TRBJ2-2,-,CASSVALATGELFF,TGTGCCAGCAGCGTAGCTTTGGCAACCGGGGAGCTGTTTTTT
TRBV4-1,-,TRBJ2-7,-,CASSQAPSGSEQYF,TGCGCCAGCAGCCAAGCCCCGTCGGGTTCCGAGCAGTACTTC
TRBV11-2,once,TRBJ2-7,TRBD2,CASSLSQMASGTYEQYF,TGTGCCAGCAGCTTATCTCAGATGGCTAGCGGGACATACGAGCAGTACTTC
TRBV5-1,-,TRBJ1-5,-,CASSPDKGNQPQHF,TGCGCCAGCAGCCCTGACAAGGGCAATCAGCCCCAGCATTTT
TRBV7-2,-,TRBJ2-5,-,CASSHPGQNQETQYF,TGTGCCAGCAGCCACCCGGGACAAAACCAAGAGACCCAGTACTTC
TRBV5-1,-,TRBJ1-2,-,CASRIGGLTNYGYTF,TGCGCCAGCAGAATAGGCGGACTGACTAACTATGGCTACACCTTC
TRBV9,-,TRBJ2-3,-,CASSVGTTDTQYF,TGTGCCAGCAGCGTGGGGACCACAGATACGCAGTATTTT
TRBV18,-,TRBJ2-4,-,CASSPMQQGPIAKNIQYF,TGTGCCAGCTCACCAATGCAGCAGGGTCCTATAGCCAAAAACATTCAGTACTTC
TRBV27,-,TRBJ1-6,TRBD1,CASRTGLSYNSPLHF,TGTGCCAGCAGGACAGGGTTGTCCTATAATTCACCCCTCCACTTT
TRBV19,-,TRBJ1-2,-,CASSTPPNYGYTF,TGTGCCAGTAGTACACCGCCGAACTATGGCTACACCTTC
TRBV11-3,-,TRBJ1-1,-,CASSLGGTQNTEAFF,TGTGCCAGCAGCTTAGGAGGGACTCAGAACACTGAAGCTTTCTTT
TRBV30,-,TRBJ2-7,TRBD1,CAWSLPGQGMKQYF,TGTGCCTGGAGTCTGCCGGGACAGGGGATGAAGCAGTACTTC
TRBV7-3,-,TRBJ2-6,-,CASSSTSGPHSGANVLTF,TGTGCCAGCAGCTCAACTTCGGGACCGCACTCTGGGGCCAACGTCCTGACTTTC
TRBV5-4,-,TRBJ2-7,-,CASSLDYVFEQYF,TGTGCCAGCAGCTTGGACTACGTCTTTGAGCAGTACTTC
TRBV30,once,TRBJ2-7,-,CAWSLHKPYEQYF,TGTGCCTGGAGCCTACATAAACCCTACGAGCAGTACTTC
TRBV9,-,TRBJ2-2,-,CASSRHGRGARTGELFF,TGTGCCAGCTCTCGGCATGGCCGGGGGGCCAGAACCGGGGAGCTGTTTTTT
TRBV29-1,-,TRBJ1-5,-,CSVGSAQGDQPQHF,TGCAGCGTTGGATCGGCCCAAGGGGATCAGCCCCAGCATTTT
TRBV9,-,TRBJ2-7,-,CASSVVSNPYEQYF,TGTGCCAGCAGCGTAGTTAGTAACCCCTACGAGCAGTACTTC
TRBV19,-,TRBJ2-1,TRBD1,CASSMRQGYNEQFF,TGTGCCAGTAGTATGAGACAGGGCTACAATGAGCAGTTCTTC
TRBV7-9,once,TRBJ1-4,-,CASSLDGRENEKLFF,TGTGCCAGCAGCTTAGACGGCAGGGAAAATGAAAAACTGTTTTTT
TRBV9,-,TRBJ1-3,-,CASSARGTSGNTIYF,TGTGCCAGCAGCGCCCGCGGGACTTCTGGAAACACCATATATTTT